Below, 9 T cell receptor beta chains from the same sample are listed, as sequenced in a study of cytomegalovirus exposure and HLA in healthy donors. 60 Vbeta and 13 Jbeta primers were used in PCR. Here immunoSEQ multiplex PCR was the method, and the copy in TCRdb shows in-frame clones only, minus some. The profile shows about 160,000 clones, around 78% of them singletons. The sample taken for sequencing was PBMCs. These receptors came from a middle-aged woman in good health and CMV-seronegative.

The genes are TRBV28 and TRBJ1-2; D ambiguous. The ends were cut back, 2 bases at V and 8 bases at J, with 18 bases in the middle. CDR1 and CDR2 (germline): MDHEN, SYDVKM. This CDR3 contains 15 residues. In DNA form, the CDR3 reads TGTGCCAGCAGTTTAGGGGTTGCCGGTACGGGGGGCTACACCTTC. Its protein product is CASSLGVAGTGGYTF.

The gene calls are TRBV7-9 and TRBJ2-2; 9 bases match TRBD1. The CDR3 runs to 16 residues. Trimming took 6 bases from V and 4 from J; bases not matched to a gene: 9. From germline, CDR1 is SEHNR and CDR2 FQNEAQ (reference sequence). CDR3 sequence (DNA): TGTGCCAGCAGTTGGAACAGGGGGCGAGGCACCGGGGAGCTGTTTTTT. Protein: CASSWNRGRGTGELFF.

The chain employs TRBV4-1 and TRBJ2-3, with 10 bases identical to TRBD2. V lost 1 base and J lost 4; bases outside the gene matches: 2. Germline CDR1 reads MGHRA; CDR2 reads YSYEKL. The CDR3 contains 15 residues. CDR3 sequence: CASSQAGTSADTQYF. CDR3 bases: TGCGCCAGCAGCCAAGCCGGGACTAGCGCAGATACGCAGTATTTT.

Turning to this clone: Additional DNA sequences in this sample encode the identical CDR3. This rearrangement joins TRBV4-1 to TRBJ2-1, with TRBD2 as a possible D gene (6 bases). The V end lost 0 bases, the J end lost 0 bases, and 9 bases lay between the germline ends. Germline V gives CDR1 MGHRA, CDR2 YSYEKL. The CDR3 extends over 16 amino acids. The CDR3 loop reads CASSQEGRSSYNEQFF. The DNA for the CDR3 is TGCGCCAGCAGCCAAGAAGGGAGGAGCTCCTACAATGAGCAGTTCTTC.

The V call is TRBV27, the J call TRBJ2-1, with D uncertain. The CDR3 is 17 amino acids. From germline, CDR1 is MNHEY and CDR2 SMNVEV (reference sequence). The V end lost 6 bases, the J end lost 0 bases, and 18 bases lay between the germline ends. In nucleotides, the CDR3 is TGTGCCAGCAGGGCCCGGTGGCGGCAAAGCTCCTACAATGAGCAGTTCTTC. The encoded protein is CASRARWRQSSYNEQFF.

The chain has TRBV27 and TRBJ2-7; tentative D call: TRBD1 (6 bases). The CDR3 loop spans 16 amino acids. Germline lookup yields CDR1 MNHEY and CDR2 SMNVEV (reference sequence). Trimming stripped 6 bases from V and 5 bases from J, with 23 bases between. CDR3 amino acids: CASSRSPGQPLDEQYF. CDR3 coding DNA: TGTGCCAGCAGCCGATCACCGGGACAACCTCTGGACGAGCAGTACTTC.

The V gene is TRBV6-1, the J gene TRBJ2-3, with 7 positions matching TRBD1. The germline V gene encodes CDR1 MNHNS and CDR2 SASEGT. This CDR3 is built from 14 residues. Trimming at V came to 7 bases and at J to 0 bases, leaving 4 bases not matched to a gene. The CDR3 loop reads CASTRQGSTDTQYF. In DNA, the CDR3 is TGTGCCAGCACCAGACAGGGAAGCACAGATACGCAGTATTTT.

V usage is TRBV28 and J usage is TRBJ2-7; D possibly corresponds to TRBD1 (6 bases). This CDR3 is built from 15 residues. The V gene's germline CDR1 is MDHEN and CDR2 SYDVKM. V dropped 2 bases and J dropped 2 bases, with 13 bases sitting between them. The CDR3, as DNA: TGTGCCAGCAGTTTAGCCGGGACATCTACCTACGAGCAGTACTTC. It encodes CASSLAGTSTYEQYF.

The chain is built from TRBV18 and TRBJ1-3; D is undetermined. The V end lost 0 bases, the J end lost 7 bases, and 13 bases lay between the germline ends. The CDR3 is made up of 15 amino acids. Germline-derived CDR1 and CDR2 are KGHSH and LQKENI. CDR3 residues: CASSPPARRANTIYF. DNA of the CDR3: TGTGCCAGCTCACCACCGGCGCGGAGGGCTAACACCATATATTTT. Supplemented by reference TRBV18 and TRBJ1-3, the full variable domain reads NAGVMQNPRHLVRRRGQEARLRCSPMKGHSHVYWYRQLPEEGLKFMVYLQKENIIDESGMPKERFSAEFPKEGPSILRIQQVVRGDSAAYFCASSPPARRANTIYFGEGSWLTVV.